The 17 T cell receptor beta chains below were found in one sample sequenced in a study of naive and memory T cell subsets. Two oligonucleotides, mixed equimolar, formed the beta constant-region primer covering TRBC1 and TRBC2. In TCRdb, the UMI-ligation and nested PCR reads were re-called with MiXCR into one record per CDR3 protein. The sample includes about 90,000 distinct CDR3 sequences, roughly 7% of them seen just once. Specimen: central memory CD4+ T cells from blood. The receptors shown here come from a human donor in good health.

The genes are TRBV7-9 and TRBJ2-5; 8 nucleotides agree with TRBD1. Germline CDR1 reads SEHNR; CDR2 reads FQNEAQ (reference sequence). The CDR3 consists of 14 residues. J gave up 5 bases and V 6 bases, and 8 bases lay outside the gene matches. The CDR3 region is CASSATGGAETQYF. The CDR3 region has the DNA TGTGCCAGCAGTGCAACAGGGGGTGCGGAGACCCAGTACTTC.

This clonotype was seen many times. The CDR3 nucleotides read TGTGCCAGTAGTCTCCTTTCTCGGACAGGACGGGACATTCAGTACTTC. Translated: CASSLLSRTGRDIQYF. This chain joins TRBV19 and TRBJ2-4; 7 bases fit TRBD1. This CDR3 has 16 residues. The germline gives CDR1 LNHDA, CDR2 SQIVND (reference sequence). Unmatched junction bases numbered 15, after V lost 5 bases and J lost 8 bases.

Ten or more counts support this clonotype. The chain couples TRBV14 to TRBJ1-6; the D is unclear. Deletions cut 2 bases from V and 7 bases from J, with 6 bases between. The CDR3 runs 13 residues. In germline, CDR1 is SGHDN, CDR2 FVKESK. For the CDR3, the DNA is TGTGCCAGCAGCCAATCCGGGAATTCACCCCTCCACTTT. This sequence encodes CASSQSGNSPLHF.

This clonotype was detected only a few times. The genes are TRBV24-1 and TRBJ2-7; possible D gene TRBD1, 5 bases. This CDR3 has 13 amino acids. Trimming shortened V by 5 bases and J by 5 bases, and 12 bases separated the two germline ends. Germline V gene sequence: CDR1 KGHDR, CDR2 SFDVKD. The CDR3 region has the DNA TGTGCCACCAGTGTTGCAGGGAAACACGAGCAGTACTTC. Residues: CATSVAGKHEQYF.

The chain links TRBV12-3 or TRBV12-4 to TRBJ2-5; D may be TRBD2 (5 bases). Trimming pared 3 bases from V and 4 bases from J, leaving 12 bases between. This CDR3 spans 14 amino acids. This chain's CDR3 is CASSLSSSTETQYF. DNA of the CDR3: TGTGCCAGCAGTTTGTCTTCTAGCACAGAGACCCAGTACTTC.

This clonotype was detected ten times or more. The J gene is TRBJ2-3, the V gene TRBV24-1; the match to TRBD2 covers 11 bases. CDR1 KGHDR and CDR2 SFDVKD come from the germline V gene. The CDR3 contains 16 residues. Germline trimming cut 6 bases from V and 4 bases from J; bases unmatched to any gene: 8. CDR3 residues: CATSSSGRLVSDTQYF. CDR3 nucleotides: TGTGCCACCAGTTCTAGCGGGAGGCTGGTGTCAGATACGCAGTATTTT.

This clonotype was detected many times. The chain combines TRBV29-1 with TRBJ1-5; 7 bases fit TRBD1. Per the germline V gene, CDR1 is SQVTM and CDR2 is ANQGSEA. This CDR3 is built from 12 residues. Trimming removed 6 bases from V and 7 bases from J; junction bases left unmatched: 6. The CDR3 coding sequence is TGCAGCGTAGTGACAGGGACCCAGCCCCAGCATTTT. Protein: CSVVTGTQPQHF. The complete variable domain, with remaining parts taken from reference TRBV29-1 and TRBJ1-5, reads SAVISQKPSRDICQRGTSLTIQCQVDSQVTMMFWYRQQPGQSLTLIATANQGSEATYESGFVIDKFPISRPNLTFSTLTVSNMSPEDSSIYLCSVVTGTQPQHFGDGTRLSIL.

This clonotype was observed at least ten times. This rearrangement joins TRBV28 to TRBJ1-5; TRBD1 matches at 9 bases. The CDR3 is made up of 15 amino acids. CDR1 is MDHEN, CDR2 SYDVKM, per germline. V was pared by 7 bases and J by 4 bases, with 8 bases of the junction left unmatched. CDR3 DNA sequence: TGTGCCAGCAACCGAGGGACAGGGAGGAATCAGCCCCAGCATTTT. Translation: CASNRGTGRNQPQHF. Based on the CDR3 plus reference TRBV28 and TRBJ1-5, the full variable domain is DVKVTQSSRYLVKRTGEKVFLECVQDMDHENMFWYRQDPGLGLRLIYFSYDVKMKEKGDIPEGYSVSREKKERFSLILESASTNQTSMYLCASNRGTGRNQPQHFGDGTRLSIL.

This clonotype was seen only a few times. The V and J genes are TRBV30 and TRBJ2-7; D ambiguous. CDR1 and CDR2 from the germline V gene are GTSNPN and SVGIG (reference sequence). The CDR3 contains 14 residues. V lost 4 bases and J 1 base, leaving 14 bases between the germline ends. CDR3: CAWTPRVSSYEQYF. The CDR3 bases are TGTGCCTGGACCCCCCGGGTCAGTTCCTACGAGCAGTACTTC. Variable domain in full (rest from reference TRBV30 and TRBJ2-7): SQTIHQWPATLVQPVGSPLSLECTVEGTSNPNLYWYRQAAGRGLQLLFYSVGIGQISSEVPQNLSASRPQDRQFILSSKKLLLSDSGFYLCAWTPRVSSYEQYFGPGTRLTVT.

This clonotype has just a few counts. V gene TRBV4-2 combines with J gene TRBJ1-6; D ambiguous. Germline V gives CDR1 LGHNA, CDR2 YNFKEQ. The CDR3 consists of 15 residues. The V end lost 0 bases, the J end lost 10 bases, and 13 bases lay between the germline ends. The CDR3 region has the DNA TGTGCCAGCAGCCAAGAGGGCGGGAGGTCGTCACCCCTCCACTTT. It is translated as CASSQEGGRSSPLHF.

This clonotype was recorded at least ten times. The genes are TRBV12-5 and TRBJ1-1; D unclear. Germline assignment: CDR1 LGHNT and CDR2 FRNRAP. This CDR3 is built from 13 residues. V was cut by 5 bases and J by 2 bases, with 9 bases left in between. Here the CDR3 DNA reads TGTGCTAGTGGTCAAAGTCTTAACACTGAAGCTTTCTTT. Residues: CASGQSLNTEAFF.

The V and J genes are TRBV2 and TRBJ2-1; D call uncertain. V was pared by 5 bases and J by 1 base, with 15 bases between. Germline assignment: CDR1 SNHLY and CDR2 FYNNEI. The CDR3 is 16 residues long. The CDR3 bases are TGTGCCAGCAGTACTCCCCAGCGTCGGTCCTACAATGAGCAGTTCTTC. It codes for CASSTPQRRSYNEQFF.

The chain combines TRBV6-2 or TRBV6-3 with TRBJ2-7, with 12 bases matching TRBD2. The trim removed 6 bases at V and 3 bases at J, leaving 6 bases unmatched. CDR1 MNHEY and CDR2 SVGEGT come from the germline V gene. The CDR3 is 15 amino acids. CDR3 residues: CASSRGLAGYYEQYF. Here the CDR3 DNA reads TGTGCCAGCAGCCGCGGACTAGCGGGGTACTACGAGCAGTACTTC.

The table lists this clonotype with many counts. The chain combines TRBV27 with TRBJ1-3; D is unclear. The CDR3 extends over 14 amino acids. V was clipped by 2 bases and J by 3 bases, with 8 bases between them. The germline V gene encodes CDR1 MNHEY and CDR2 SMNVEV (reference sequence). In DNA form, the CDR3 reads TGTGCCAGCAGTTTAGGACCGTTTGGAAACACCATATATTTT. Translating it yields CASSLGPFGNTIYF.

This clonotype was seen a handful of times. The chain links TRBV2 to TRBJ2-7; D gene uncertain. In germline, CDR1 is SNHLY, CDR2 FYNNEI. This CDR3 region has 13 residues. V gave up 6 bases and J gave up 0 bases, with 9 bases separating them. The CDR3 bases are TGTGCCAGCAGGGAACAGAGCTCCTACGAGCAGTACTTC. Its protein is CASREQSSYEQYF.

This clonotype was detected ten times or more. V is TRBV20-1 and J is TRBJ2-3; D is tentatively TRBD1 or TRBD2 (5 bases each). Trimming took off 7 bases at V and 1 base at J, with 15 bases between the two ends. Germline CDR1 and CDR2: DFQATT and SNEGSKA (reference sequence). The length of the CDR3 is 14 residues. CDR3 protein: CSGGRDGRTDTQYF. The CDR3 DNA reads TGCAGTGGAGGCCGGGACGGGCGCACAGATACGCAGTATTTT.

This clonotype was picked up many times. The CDR3 region is CASSLTPSNQPQHF. Written as DNA, the CDR3 is TGTGCCAGCAGCTTAACTCCTAGCAATCAGCCCCAGCATTTT. This chain connects TRBV11-2 to TRBJ1-5; D unclear. The CDR3 runs to 14 residues. V lost 2 bases and J 0 bases, leaving 5 bases between the germline ends. Germline V lookup: CDR1 SGHAT, CDR2 FQNNGV.